A single sample gave rise to the 14 T cell receptor beta chains below, sequenced in a study of human T cells and chemical hapten exposure. The time point is: patch test 1, 2 weeks after DPC sensitization. The treatment: therapeutic diphenylcyclopropenone sensitization with weekly scalp DPC. TCRdb reprocessed the RACE reads with MiXCR, giving one entry per CDR3 protein. Of about 71,000 distinct CDR3 sequences listed, around 10% are singletons. The sequencing here drew on whole blood, taken in connection with sensitization to the hapten diphenylcyclopropenone (DPC). The receptor set was obtained from a woman between 40 and 55 years old with alopecia areata. Some clones in this sample may be carry-over from other donors' samples.

DNA of the CDR3: TGTGCCAGCTCATCTACGGACGGGAATTCACCCCTCCACTTT. It specifies CASSSTDGNSPLHF. This chain uses TRBV18 with TRBJ1-6; no clear D. CDR3 length: 14 amino acids. The germline gives CDR1 KGHSH, CDR2 LQKENI. V lost 5 bases to trimming and J lost 7 bases, with 12 bases between them.

In its sample, this clonotype was seen a few times. The V call is TRBV4-1, the J call TRBJ2-7, with D unclear. CDR3 length: 14 residues. The V and J ends lost 2 bases and 0 bases respectively, with 8 bases between them. Germline V lookup: CDR1 MGHRA, CDR2 YSYEKL. In nucleotides, the CDR3 is TGCGCCAGCAGCCAAAACCAGCCCTCCTACGAGCAGTACTTC. This codes for CASSQNQPSYEQYF.

The sample holds many counts of this clonotype. The V call is TRBV11-2, the J call TRBJ1-6; TRBD1 might be the D (5 bases). This CDR3 has 14 amino acids. Germline CDR1 and CDR2: SGHAT and FQNNGV. The germline V and J ends were trimmed by 3 bases and 5 bases, with 8 bases remaining between them. CDR3 sequence: CASSLGGDNSPLHF. In DNA form, the CDR3 reads TGTGCCAGCAGCTTGGGAGGGGATAATTCACCCCTCCACTTT.

This clonotype has ten or more counts. This rearrangement joins TRBV10-3 to TRBJ2-1, with TRBD2 matching over 15 bases. Trimming took 2 bases from V and 10 from J; bases not matched to a gene: 12. Germline-derived CDR1 and CDR2 are ENHRY and SYGVKD. This CDR3 region has 18 residues. CDR3 DNA: TGTGCCATCAGTGAGCGGACTAGCGGGGGGGCCCTTGCGGGAGAGCAGTTCTTC. This translates into CAISERTSGGALAGEQFF.

The rearrangement links TRBV11-3 to TRBJ1-1; possibly TRBD1 for D (5 bases). This CDR3 region has 12 residues. The V and J ends lost 4 bases and 7 bases respectively, with 10 bases between them. CDR1 SGHNT and CDR2 YENEEA come from the germline V gene. The chain's CDR3 is CASSSGPNEAFF. The CDR3 coding sequence is TGTGCCAGCAGCTCAGGGCCTAATGAAGCTTTCTTT.

This clonotype was recorded at least ten times. This sequence joins TRBV6-5 and TRBJ2-5, with 10 positions matching TRBD2. Trimming at V came to 2 bases and at J to 5 bases, leaving 14 bases not matched to a gene. The CDR3 extends over 18 amino acids. Looked up from germline, CDR1 is MNHEY and CDR2 is SVGAGI. The CDR3 is CASSYGEGGSGGLETQYF. The CDR3 DNA reads TGTGCCAGCAGTTACGGAGAAGGAGGTAGCGGGGGGTTGGAGACCCAGTACTTC.

This clonotype has a handful of counts. V is TRBV9 and J is TRBJ2-7, with 11 bases that match TRBD1. Looked up from germline, CDR1 is SGDLS and CDR2 is YYNGEE. The length of the CDR3 is 13 residues. Germline trimming cut 3 bases from V and 7 bases from J; bases unmatched to any gene: 3. The CDR3 region is CASSAGTGGEQYF. DNA for the CDR3: TGTGCCAGCAGCGCCGGGACAGGGGGGGAGCAGTACTTC.

This clonotype has a handful of counts. A read error may explain this, as a much larger clone is one base away. The chain is built from TRBV25-1 and TRBJ2-2; no reliable D call. This CDR3 region has 15 residues. CDR1 is MGHDK, CDR2 SYGVNS, per germline. CDR3 sequence reads: CANSGRTAHTGELFF. The DNA for the CDR3 is TGTGCCAACAGTGGACGGACGGCACACACCGGGGAGCTGTTTTTT.

Worth noting for this clonotype: One base away lies a much larger clone, so this may be a sequencing read error. The V and J genes are TRBV7-9 and TRBJ2-6, with D tentatively TRBD2 (6 bases). The CDR3 is 17 amino acids. CDR1 and CDR2 from the germline V gene are SEHNR and FQNEAQ (reference sequence). This CDR3 reads CASSLEGSNSGANALTF. The CDR3 bases are TGTGCCAGCAGCTTGGAGGGCTCGAACTCTGGGGCCAACGCCCTGACTTTC.

V is TRBV29-1 and J is TRBJ2-3; a possible D gene is TRBD2 (5 bases). V was trimmed by 1 base and J by 6 bases, leaving 11 bases between them. From germline, CDR1 is SQVTM and CDR2 ANQGSEA. The CDR3 is 13 amino acids. The CDR3 nucleotides read TGCAGCGTTGAAGCCGGTCGAGGGGATACGCAGTATTTT. Translation gives CSVEAGRGDTQYF.

The chain employs TRBV5-1 and TRBJ1-2; TRBD1 matches 9 bases. Germline loops: CDR1 SGHRS, CDR2 YFSETQ. The junction had 10 bases not matched to a gene; V was cut back by 0 bases and J by 4 bases. The CDR3 is 17 residues long. The CDR3: CASSLDGTGPSSYGYTF. Here the CDR3 DNA reads TGCGCCAGCAGCTTGGATGGGACAGGGCCCTCCTCCTATGGCTACACCTTC.

The CDR3 here is CASSLAGQGITDTQYF. In nucleotides, the CDR3 is TGCGCCAGCAGCTTGGCTGGGCAGGGTATAACAGATACGCAGTATTTT. This chain links TRBV5-1 with TRBJ2-3; D may be TRBD1 (5 bases). The CDR3 has 16 amino acids. V was pared by 0 bases and J by 3 bases, with 14 bases between. The germline V gene has CDR1 SGHRS and CDR2 YFSETQ.

This clonotype turned up a few times. This chain uses TRBV7-3 with TRBJ2-5; D might be TRBD1 (5 bases). CDR3 size: 15 residues. The V and J ends lost 4 bases and 1 base respectively, with 13 bases between them. The germline V gene has CDR1 SGHTA and CDR2 FQGTGA. CDR3 nucleotide sequence: TGTGCCAGCAGCTCCGCTGGGGCGGTCCAAGAGACCCAGTACTTC. Translation gives CASSSAGAVQETQYF. The full variable domain, rest sourced from reference TRBV7-3 and TRBJ2-5, is GAGVSQTPSNKVTEKGKYVELRCDPISGHTALYWYRQSLGQGPEFLIYFQGTGAADDSGLPNDRFFAVRPEGSVSTLKIQRTERGDSAVYLCASSSAGAVQETQYFGPGTRLLVL.

This clonotype was counted ten times or more. The chain couples TRBV29-1 to TRBJ1-1; 8 bases line up with TRBD1. CDR1 and CDR2 (germline): SQVTM, ANQGSEA. The CDR3 extends over 12 amino acids. CDR3 DNA: TGCACGGCGGACAGGGCGAACACTGAAGCTTTCTTT. This translates into CTADRANTEAFF.